This T cell receptor beta chain appears in the sequencing data of a study of long-term antiretroviral therapy in people with HIV. General study points: Controls exceeded HIV repertoires in CDR3 length range. At every time point, clones expanded before ART dominated the repertoire. Post-treatment diversity went higher with ART but stayed below transplant donor controls.

To note about this clone: The antigen is unknown.

At minimum, one pre-ART and two post-ART PBMC samples were obtained from each donor. The authors ran the immunoSEQ assay, v3.0, at survey level. Assay used: immunoSEQ multiplex PCR; TCRdb lists only in-frame clones, some missing. The data show some 28,000 clones, 95% seen once. V was trimmed by 4 bases and J by 2 bases, leaving 18 bases between them. Germline V gives CDR1 SGHVS, CDR2 FNYEAQ. The CDR3 has 16 residues. The sequence was collected from a man aged 45-60 years with HIV. The chain joins TRBV7-6 to TRBJ2-7; D possibly corresponds to TRBD1 (5 bases). Sample: unsorted PBMCs, taken 5.3 years after starting antiretroviral therapy. CDR3 region: CASSYHDSEPPYEQYF. As DNA, the CDR3 is TGTGCCAGCAGCTATCACGACAGTGAGCCTCCCTACGAGCAGTACTTC.